This entry lists 22 T cell receptor beta chains sequenced from one sample in a study of OX40 agonist ivuxolimab in advanced cancers. Sequencing used immunoSEQ multiplex PCR; TCRdb keeps in-frame clones, though not all of them. This table has tens of thousands of clones, more than 70% appearing once. Source: CD4+ or CD8+ T cells sorted from blood, taken in a trial of the OX40 agonist ivuxolimab. These receptors were obtained from an adult with an advanced solid tumor such as melanoma, head and neck, liver or kidney cancer.

This clone was picked up one time. This chain links TRBV2 with TRBJ2-3; either TRBD1 or TRBD2 may supply D (5 bases each). This CDR3 is 15 amino acids long. The germline V and J ends were trimmed by 8 bases and 3 bases, with 18 bases remaining between them. Per the germline V gene, CDR1 is SNHLY and CDR2 is FYNNEI. The CDR3 DNA sequence: TGTGCCAGCTCCTTCGGACGGGGCAGGACAGATACGCAGTATTTT. Translated: CASSFGRGRTDTQYF.

The chain carries TRBV6-1 and TRBJ1-5; the D gene is possibly TRBD1 (6 bases). Germline CDR1 MNHNS, CDR2 SASEGT. The CDR3 runs to 18 residues. The V and J ends lost 1 base and 4 bases respectively, with 20 bases between them. The CDR3 region has the DNA TGTGCCAGCAGTGAAGGTCAGGTCCAGGGGTCCATGAATCAGCCCCAGCATTTT. Protein sequence: CASSEGQVQGSMNQPQHF.

The chain carries TRBV5-8 and TRBJ1-4, with D unresolved. This CDR3 is built from 15 residues. Germline-derived CDR1 and CDR2 are SGHTS and YDEGEE. Trimming shortened V by 2 bases and J by 7 bases, and 15 bases separated the two germline ends. CDR3 residues: CASSLATDWSEKLFF. CDR3 sequence (DNA): TGTGCCAGCAGCTTAGCAACCGATTGGAGTGAAAAACTGTTTTTT.

The rearrangement links TRBV5-1 to TRBJ2-7, with D unresolved. The CDR3 spans 14 residues. Germline V gene lookup returns CDR1 SGHRS and CDR2 YFSETQ. V was trimmed by 3 bases and J by 2 bases, leaving 12 bases between them. This chain's CDR3 is CASSWAPGTYEQYF. The CDR3 bases are TGCGCCAGCAGCTGGGCCCCCGGTACCTACGAGCAGTACTTC.

The chain employs TRBV7-9 and TRBJ2-1; tentatively, D is TRBD1 or TRBD2 (5 bases each). Germline V gene data show CDR1 as SEHNR and CDR2 as FQNEAQ (reference sequence). The CDR3 consists of 16 residues. V lost 4 bases and J 5 bases, leaving 18 bases between the germline ends. CDR3 residues: CASSSQYEGRNNEQFF. The CDR3 region has the DNA TGTGCCAGCAGCTCCCAGTATGAGGGGCGGAACAATGAGCAGTTCTTC. Looking up the rest from reference TRBV7-9 and TRBJ2-1 gives the full variable domain: DTGVSQNPRHKITKRGQNVTFRCDPISEHNRLYWYRQTLGQGPEFLTYFQNEAQLEKSRLLSDRFSAERPKGSFSTLEIQRTEQGDSAMYLCASSSQYEGRNNEQFFGPGTRLTVL.

Turning to this clone: Other DNA sequences in this specimen translate into the identical CDR3. The chain employs TRBV5-1 and TRBJ1-3; D call uncertain. This CDR3 contains 14 residues. Trimming pared 0 bases from V and 1 base from J, leaving 5 bases between. Germline lookup yields CDR1 SGHRS and CDR2 YFSETQ. The CDR3, as DNA: TGCGCCAGCAGCTTGGGTTCGTCTGGAAACACCATATATTTT. It translates to CASSLGSSGNTIYF.

CDR3: CSVGELAGAPNEQFF. CDR3 DNA sequence: TGCAGCGTTGGGGAACTAGCGGGGGCCCCAAATGAGCAGTTCTTC. This chain connects TRBV29-1 to TRBJ2-1; 11 bases are a match to TRBD2. J gave up 7 bases and V 4 bases, and 9 bases lay outside the gene matches. The CDR3 runs to 15 residues. Germline V gene sequence: CDR1 SQVTM, CDR2 ANQGSEA.

The V call is TRBV7-8, the J call TRBJ2-3, with unresolved D. The length of the CDR3 is 14 residues. With 5 bases removed from V and 0 bases from J, the gap between germline ends came to 9 bases. CDR1 and CDR2 (germline): SGHVS, FQNEAQ. CDR3 DNA sequence: TGTGCCAGCAGCCGAGGACGGAGCACAGATACGCAGTATTTT. Its translation: CASSRGRSTDTQYF.

For the CDR3, the DNA is TGCGCCAGCAGCCGGGCACCACTGACAGGAAACCCAGATACGCAGTATTTT. As protein: CASSRAPLTGNPDTQYF. The chain uses TRBV5-1 and TRBJ2-3; the D gene is possibly TRBD1 (6 bases). With 4 bases removed from V and 4 bases from J, the gap between germline ends came to 22 bases. The CDR3 is made up of 17 amino acids. Germline V gives CDR1 SGHRS, CDR2 YFSETQ.

The V and J genes are TRBV10-3 and TRBJ1-2, with a tentative D call TRBD1 (6 bases). V shed 3 bases and J shed 0 bases, with 14 bases lying between them. Germline CDR1 is ENHRY and CDR2 is SYGVKD. This CDR3 is 16 amino acids long. The CDR3 loop is CAISDLGARTNYGYTF. For the CDR3, the DNA is TGTGCCATCAGTGATTTGGGGGCGAGAACTAACTATGGCTACACCTTC.

In its sample, this clone was seen once. V is TRBV5-1 and J is TRBJ2-7; TRBD1 is a possible D gene (5 bases). The CDR3 spans 15 residues. CDR1 is SGHRS and CDR2 is YFSETQ in the germline V gene. The V and J ends lost 6 bases and 1 base respectively, with 17 bases between them. The CDR3 nucleotides are TGCGCCAGCACATCCTTGGGGCAGTCGTCCTACGAGCAGTACTTC. As protein: CASTSLGQSSYEQYF. The full variable domain, rest sourced from reference TRBV5-1 and TRBJ2-7, is KAGVTQTPRYLIKTRGQQVTLSCSPISGHRSVSWYQQTPGQGLQFLFEYFSETQRNKGNFPGRFSGRQFSNSRSEMNVSTLELGDSALYLCASTSLGQSSYEQYFGPGTRLTVT.

This chain joins TRBV19 and TRBJ1-5; no definite D call. V gave up 3 bases and J gave up 5 bases, with 8 bases separating them. The length of the CDR3 is 13 residues. Germline V lookup: CDR1 LNHDA, CDR2 SQIVND (reference sequence). In DNA form, the CDR3 reads TGTGCCAGTAGTATTGGACGGGATCAGCCCCAGCATTTT. The encoded protein is CASSIGRDQPQHF.

V is TRBV4-1 and J is TRBJ1-1; D possibly corresponds to TRBD1 (5 bases). V shed 3 bases and J shed 5 bases, with 16 bases lying between them. This CDR3 comprises 15 residues. The germline CDR1 and CDR2 sequences are MGHRA and YSYEKL. The CDR3 loop is CASSQGSRVRTEAFF. CDR3 DNA sequence: TGCGCCAGCAGCCAGGGATCCAGGGTTAGGACTGAAGCTTTCTTT.

The V and J genes are TRBV27 and TRBJ1-3, with 12 positions matching TRBD1. The CDR3 sequence is 16 residues long. Germline V gene lookup returns CDR1 MNHEY and CDR2 SMNVEV (reference sequence). The ends lost 5 bases at V and 4 bases at J; junction bases unmatched: 6. The CDR3 coding sequence is TGTGCCAGCAGTACCGGGACAGGGGGCACCGGAAACACCATATATTTT. This sequence encodes CASSTGTGGTGNTIYF.

V gene TRBV19 combines with J gene TRBJ1-2; TRBD1 aligns across 11 bases. The CDR3 runs to 17 residues. CDR1 and CDR2 from the germline V gene are LNHDA and SQIVND (reference sequence). After removal of 4 bases from V and 0 bases from J, the junction contained 7 bases not matched to a gene. CDR3 sequence: CASSTWTGGLTNYGYTF. CDR3 coding DNA: TGTGCCAGTAGTACGTGGACAGGGGGCCTCACTAACTATGGCTACACCTTC.

The chain carries TRBV6-1 and TRBJ2-3, with 11 bases aligning to TRBD1. The V gene's germline CDR1 is MNHNS and CDR2 SASEGT. The ends lost 8 bases at V and 4 bases at J; junction bases unmatched: 5. The length of the CDR3 is 14 residues. CDR3 amino acids: CASPRDRGADTQYF. CDR3 DNA: TGTGCCAGCCCCCGGGACAGGGGGGCAGATACGCAGTATTTT.

By share, this clone ranks as medium-sized. The V call is TRBV5-1, the J call TRBJ1-2; D possibly corresponds to TRBD1 (5 bases). V dropped 0 bases and J dropped 4 bases, with 16 bases sitting between them. The CDR3 runs to 16 residues. The germline CDR1 and CDR2 sequences are SGHRS and YFSETQ. This chain's CDR3 is CASSLVGDPLAYGYTF. The CDR3 coding sequence is TGCGCCAGCAGCTTGGTAGGGGACCCCTTGGCCTATGGCTACACCTTC.

The chain joins TRBV19 to TRBJ2-3; no firm D call. Between the trimmed V and J ends, which lost 3 bases and 6 bases, there was a span of 19 bases. In germline, CDR1 is LNHDA, CDR2 SQIVND (reference sequence). The CDR3 has 16 amino acids. The DNA of the CDR3 is TGTGCCAGTAGTATTGGAGTCCTCCCTACTGTGGATACGCAGTATTTT. Residues: CASSIGVLPTVDTQYF.

In DNA, the CDR3 is TGTGCCAGCAGCTTAGGGGGCATGGACAATGAGCAGTTCTTC. Translation gives CASSLGGMDNEQFF. The chain links TRBV7-9 to TRBJ2-1; TRBD1 might be the D (5 bases). In germline, CDR1 is SEHNR, CDR2 FQNEAQ (reference sequence). Trimming shortened V by 1 base and J by 5 bases, and 9 bases separated the two germline ends. The CDR3 consists of 14 residues.

This clone appeared once. The CDR3 DNA sequence: TGTGCCAGCAGTCCCCGGGGAGGGGGAGGCGAGCAGTACTTC. It yields the protein CASSPRGGGGEQYF. The chain recombines TRBV6-1 with TRBJ2-7, with a tentative D call TRBD2 (7 bases). V was pared by 5 bases and J by 6 bases, with 17 bases between. Germline CDR1 MNHNS, CDR2 SASEGT. The CDR3 is made up of 14 amino acids.

The chain employs TRBV5-5 and TRBJ2-6; 7 bases are shared with TRBD2. Germline-derived CDR1 and CDR2 are SGHKS and YYEKEE (reference sequence). This CDR3 has 19 amino acids. V shed 2 bases, J shed 0 bases, and the junction held 11 bases outside the gene matches. This CDR3 is CASSLTLPGGFSGANVLTF. The CDR3 nucleotides are TGTGCCAGCAGCTTAACGCTCCCCGGGGGGTTCTCTGGGGCCAACGTCCTGACTTTC.

The J gene is TRBJ2-5, the V gene TRBV5-1; D is ambiguous. CDR1 is SGHRS and CDR2 is YFSETQ in the germline V gene. The CDR3 spans 14 residues. V was clipped by 1 base and J by 2 bases, with 9 bases between them. DNA of the CDR3: TGCGCCAGCAGCTTGCGTCCAGGTCAAGAGACCCAGTACTTC. Translating gives CASSLRPGQETQYF.